These 13 T cell receptor beta chains were all obtained from the same sample, sequenced in a study of T-cell memory formation after mild COVID-19. Via MiXCR, TCRdb re-called the 5' RACE reads, giving one row per CDR3 protein. The sample consists of approximately 150,000 distinct CDR3 sequences, around 5.8% of them appearing once. Input material: PBMCs or a T cell subset sorted from them (not recorded which). The receptor set was obtained from an adult woman who had mild COVID-19 (a few samples of this study predate the infection). Cell type and time point are not known.

This chain connects TRBV12-3 or TRBV12-4 to TRBJ2-2; D unclear. The CDR3 contains 13 residues. V lost 6 bases and J lost 7, with 12 bases in between. The CDR3: CASSPVEGGELFF. As DNA, the CDR3 is TGTGCCAGCAGCCCCGTGGAAGGCGGGGAGCTGTTTTTT.

The table lists this clonotype with a few counts. The chain employs TRBV7-9 and TRBJ1-6; no clear D. Trimming took 5 bases from V and 0 from J, leaving 17 bases between them. The CDR3 has 18 amino acids. Per germline, CDR1 SEHNR and CDR2 FQNEAQ (reference sequence). The CDR3 DNA is TGTGCCAGCAGCCTAGGGTGGCAGTTAAGCTCCTATAATTCACCCCTCCACTTT. Its protein product is CASSLGWQLSSYNSPLHF.

This clonotype was observed many times. V usage is TRBV3-1 and J usage is TRBJ2-1; perhaps TRBD1 as D (5 bases). V dropped 2 bases and J dropped 6 bases, with 8 bases sitting between them. CDR1 and CDR2 (germline): LGHDT, YNNKEL (reference sequence). The CDR3 is 13 residues long. CDR3 in amino acids: CASSQRGINEQFF. Here the CDR3 DNA reads TGTGCCAGCAGCCAAAGGGGAATCAATGAGCAGTTCTTC.

The chain carries TRBV4-3 and TRBJ1-1; tentatively, D is TRBD1 (6 bases). The CDR3 covers 14 residues. V lost 4 bases and J lost 1, with 10 bases in between. Germline CDR1 reads LGHNA; CDR2 reads YSLEER. The CDR3 spells CASSLTGQNTEAFF. CDR3 DNA sequence: TGCGCCAGCAGCCTAACAGGGCAGAACACTGAAGCTTTCTTT.

The V call is TRBV5-1, the J call TRBJ1-2, with unresolved D. CDR3 size: 11 residues. The V end was cut by 0 bases, the J end by 6 bases, with 3 bases between. The germline CDR1 and CDR2 sequences are SGHRS and YFSETQ. CDR3 sequence (DNA): TGCGCCAGCAGCTTGGGGCATGGCTACACCTTC. Its protein is CASSLGHGYTF. Full variable domain (rest looked up from reference TRBV5-1 and TRBJ1-2): KAGVTQTPRYLIKTRGQQVTLSCSPISGHRSVSWYQQTPGQGLQFLFEYFSETQRNKGNFPGRFSGRQFSNSRSEMNVSTLELGDSALYLCASSLGHGYTFGSGTRLTVV.

Only a few counts were recorded for this clonotype. The chain joins TRBV20-1 to TRBJ2-3; the D is unclear. Looked up from germline, CDR1 is DFQATT and CDR2 is SNEGSKA (reference sequence). V was pared by 4 bases and J by 4 bases, with 15 bases between. The CDR3 has 14 residues. The CDR3 sequence is CSAKHIRNSDTQYF. The CDR3 DNA reads TGCAGTGCTAAGCACATCAGAAACTCAGATACGCAGTATTTT.

This clonotype was seen ten or more times. This chain joins TRBV7-9 and TRBJ2-3; tentatively, D is TRBD1 (6 bases). Germline V gives CDR1 SEHNR, CDR2 FQNEAQ (reference sequence). The CDR3 consists of 14 residues. Between the trimmed V and J ends, which lost 7 bases and 7 bases, there was a span of 18 bases. The CDR3 loop is CASMGTPDANTQYF. The CDR3 DNA reads as TGTGCCAGCATGGGGACACCCGACGCAAATACGCAGTATTTT.

This clonotype was counted many times. The genes are TRBV7-2 and TRBJ2-7; 8 bases agree with TRBD1. The CDR3 is made up of 13 amino acids. CDR1 and CDR2 from the germline V gene are SGHTA and FQGNSA. Trimming at V came to 1 base and at J to 9 bases, leaving 5 bases not matched to a gene. The CDR3, as DNA: TGTGCCAGCAGCTTAGATGGGACAGGTGGGCAGTACTTC. This sequence encodes CASSLDGTGGQYF.

The chain employs TRBV29-1 and TRBJ1-1; tentative D call: TRBD1 (6 bases). The ends were cut back, 7 bases at V and 0 bases at J, with 21 bases in the middle. The CDR3 is 16 amino acids. The germline V gene encodes CDR1 SQVTM and CDR2 ANQGSEA. CDR3 in DNA: TGCAGCGGCGAGGGTCGACGGGGGGCCTTGAACACTGAAGCTTTCTTT. Translation: CSGEGRRGALNTEAFF. The full variable domain, rest sourced from reference TRBV29-1 and TRBJ1-1, is SAVISQKPSRDICQRGTSLTIQCQVDSQVTMMFWYRQQPGQSLTLIATANQGSEATYESGFVIDKFPISRPNLTFSTLTVSNMSPEDSSIYLCSGEGRRGALNTEAFFGQGTRLTVV.

This clonotype was detected only a few times. CDR3 nucleotide sequence: TGTGCCAGCAGCTTATCAGGGGAAGAAAAACTGTTTTTT. Its protein is CASSLSGEEKLFF. The chain links TRBV7-2 to TRBJ1-4; possibly TRBD1 for D (6 bases). The V gene lost 2 bases and the J gene lost 8 bases, with 9 bases spanning the gap. Germline V gene data show CDR1 as SGHTA and CDR2 as FQGNSA. CDR3 length: 13 amino acids.

V is TRBV12-3 or TRBV12-4 and J is TRBJ2-2, with D unresolved. CDR3 length: 16 amino acids. V lost 7 bases to trimming and J lost 2 bases, with 17 bases between them. The CDR3 DNA is TGTGCCAGCACCCCCCCCGGGCGGATAAACACCGGGGAGCTGTTTTTT. Protein: CASTPPGRINTGELFF.

The genes are TRBV29-1 and TRBJ1-3; D is unclear. Per germline, CDR1 SQVTM and CDR2 ANQGSEA. The CDR3 sequence is 13 residues long. V lost 6 bases and J lost 4, with 13 bases in between. The CDR3 loop is CSVGPGLGNTIYF. For the CDR3, the DNA is TGCAGCGTAGGTCCCGGGCTGGGAAACACCATATATTTT.

The rearrangement links TRBV6-5 to TRBJ2-5; D is uncertain. V shed 6 bases and J shed 4 bases, with 6 bases lying between them. This CDR3 has 11 residues. The germline CDR1 and CDR2 sequences are MNHEY and SVGAGI. Written as DNA, the CDR3 is TGTGCCAGCAGGAACGGAGAGACCCAGTACTTC. It encodes CASRNGETQYF.